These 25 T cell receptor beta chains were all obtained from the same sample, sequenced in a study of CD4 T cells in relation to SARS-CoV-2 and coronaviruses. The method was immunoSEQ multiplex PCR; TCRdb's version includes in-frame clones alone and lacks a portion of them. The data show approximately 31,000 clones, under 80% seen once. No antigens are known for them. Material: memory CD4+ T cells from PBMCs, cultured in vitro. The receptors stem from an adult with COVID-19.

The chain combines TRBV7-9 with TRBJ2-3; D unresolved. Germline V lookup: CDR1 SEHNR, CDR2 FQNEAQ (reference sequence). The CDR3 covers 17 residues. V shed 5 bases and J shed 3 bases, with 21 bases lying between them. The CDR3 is CASSTGLRALQTDTQYF. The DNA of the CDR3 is TGTGCCAGCAGCACGGGCTTAAGGGCCCTGCAGACAGATACGCAGTATTTT.

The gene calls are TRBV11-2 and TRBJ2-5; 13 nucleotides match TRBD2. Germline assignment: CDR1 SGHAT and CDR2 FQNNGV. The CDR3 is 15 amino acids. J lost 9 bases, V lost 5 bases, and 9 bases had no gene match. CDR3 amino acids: CASSPGLAGTRAQYF. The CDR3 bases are TGTGCCAGCAGCCCGGGACTAGCGGGGACCAGGGCCCAGTACTTC.

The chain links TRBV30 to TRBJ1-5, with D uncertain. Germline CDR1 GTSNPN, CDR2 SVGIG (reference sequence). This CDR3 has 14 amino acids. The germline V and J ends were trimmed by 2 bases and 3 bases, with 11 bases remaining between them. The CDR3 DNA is TGTGCCTGGAGTATAACGGCCGACAATCAGCCCCAGCATTTT. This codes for CAWSITADNQPQHF.

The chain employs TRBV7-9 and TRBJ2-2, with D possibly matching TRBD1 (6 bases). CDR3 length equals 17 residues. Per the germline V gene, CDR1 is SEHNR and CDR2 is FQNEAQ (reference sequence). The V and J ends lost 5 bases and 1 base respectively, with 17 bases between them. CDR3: CASSRGLMDRNTGELFF. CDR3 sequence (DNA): TGTGCCAGCAGCAGAGGACTCATGGACAGGAACACCGGGGAGCTGTTTTTT.

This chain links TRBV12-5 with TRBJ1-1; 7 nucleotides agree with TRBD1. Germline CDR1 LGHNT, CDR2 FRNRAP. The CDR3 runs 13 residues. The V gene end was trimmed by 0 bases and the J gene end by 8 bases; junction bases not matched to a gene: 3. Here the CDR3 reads CASGLVRDREAFF. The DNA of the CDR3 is TGTGCTAGTGGTTTGGTACGGGACAGAGAAGCTTTCTTT.

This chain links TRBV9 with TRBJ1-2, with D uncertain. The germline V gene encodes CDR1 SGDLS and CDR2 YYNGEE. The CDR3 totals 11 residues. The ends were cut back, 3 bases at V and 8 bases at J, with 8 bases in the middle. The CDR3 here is CASSGPSGYTF. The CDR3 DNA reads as TGTGCCAGCAGCGGGCCTTCGGGCTACACCTTC.

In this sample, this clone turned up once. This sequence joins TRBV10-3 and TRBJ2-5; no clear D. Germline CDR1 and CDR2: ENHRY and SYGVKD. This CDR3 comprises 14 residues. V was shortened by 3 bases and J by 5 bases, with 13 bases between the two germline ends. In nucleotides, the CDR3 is TGTGCCATCAGTGATCCCAGGCTCGGTGAGACCCAGTACTTC. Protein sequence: CAISDPRLGETQYF.

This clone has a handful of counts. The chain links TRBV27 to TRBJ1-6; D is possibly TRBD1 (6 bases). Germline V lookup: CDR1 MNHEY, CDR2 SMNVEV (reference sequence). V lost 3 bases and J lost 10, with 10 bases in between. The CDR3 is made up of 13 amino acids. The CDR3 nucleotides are TGTGCCAGCAGTTTCGACAGGAGCTCACCCCTCCACTTT. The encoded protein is CASSFDRSSPLHF.

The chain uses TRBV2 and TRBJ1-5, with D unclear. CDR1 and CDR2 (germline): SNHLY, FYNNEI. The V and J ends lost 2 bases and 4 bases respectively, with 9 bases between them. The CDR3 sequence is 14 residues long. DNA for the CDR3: TGTGCCAGCAGTGAATCATTTGGAAATCAGCCCCAGCATTTT. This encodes CASSESFGNQPQHF.

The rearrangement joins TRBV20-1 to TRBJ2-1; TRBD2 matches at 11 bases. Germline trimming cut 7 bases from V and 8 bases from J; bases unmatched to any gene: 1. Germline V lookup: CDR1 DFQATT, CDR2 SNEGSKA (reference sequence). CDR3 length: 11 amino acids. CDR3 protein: CSVGLADEQFF. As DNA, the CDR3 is TGCAGTGTGGGACTAGCGGATGAGCAGTTCTTC.

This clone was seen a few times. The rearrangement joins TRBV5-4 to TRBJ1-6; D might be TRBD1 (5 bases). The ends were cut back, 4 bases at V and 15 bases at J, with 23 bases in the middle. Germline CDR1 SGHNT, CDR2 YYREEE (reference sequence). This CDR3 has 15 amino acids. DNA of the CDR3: TGTGCCAGCAGCGCTGGCTGGGGGACCGGGGAGCGCCTCCACTTT. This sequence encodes CASSAGWGTGERLHF.

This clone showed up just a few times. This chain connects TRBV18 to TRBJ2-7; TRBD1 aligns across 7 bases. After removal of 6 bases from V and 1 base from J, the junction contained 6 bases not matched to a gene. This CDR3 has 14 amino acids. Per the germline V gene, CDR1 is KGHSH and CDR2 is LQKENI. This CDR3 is CASSWDSLSYEQYF. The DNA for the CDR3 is TGTGCCAGCTCGTGGGACAGCCTTTCCTACGAGCAGTACTTC.

CDR3 residues: CASSISTGNEQFF. The DNA for the CDR3 is TGTGCCAGTAGTATCTCGACAGGCAATGAGCAGTTCTTC. The rearrangement joins TRBV19 to TRBJ2-1; tentative D call: TRBD1 (6 bases). The CDR3 is 13 amino acids. Between the trimmed V and J ends, which lost 3 bases and 6 bases, there was a span of 9 bases. Germline V gene lookup returns CDR1 LNHDA and CDR2 SQIVND (reference sequence).

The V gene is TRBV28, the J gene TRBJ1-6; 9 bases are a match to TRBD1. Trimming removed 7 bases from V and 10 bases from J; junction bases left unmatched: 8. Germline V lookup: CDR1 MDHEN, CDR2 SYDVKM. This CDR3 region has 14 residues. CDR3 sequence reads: CASIFGTGLSPLHF. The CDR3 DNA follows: TGTGCCAGCATCTTCGGGACAGGGTTATCACCCCTCCACTTT.

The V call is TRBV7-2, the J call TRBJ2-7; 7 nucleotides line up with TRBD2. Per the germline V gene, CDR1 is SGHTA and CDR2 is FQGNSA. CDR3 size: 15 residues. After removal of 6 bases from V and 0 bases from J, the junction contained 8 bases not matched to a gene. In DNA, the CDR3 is TGTGCCAGCAGTTTTAGCGGGTTGAGCTCCTACGAGCAGTACTTC. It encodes CASSFSGLSSYEQYF.

CDR3 DNA: TGTGCCAGCAGCCGAGGTAGCAATCAGCCCCAGCATTTT. It yields the protein CASSRGSNQPQHF. This chain links TRBV14 with TRBJ1-5, with D uncertain. The germline V gene has CDR1 SGHDN and CDR2 FVKESK. This CDR3 has 13 residues. V lost 4 bases and J 0 bases, leaving 4 bases between the germline ends.

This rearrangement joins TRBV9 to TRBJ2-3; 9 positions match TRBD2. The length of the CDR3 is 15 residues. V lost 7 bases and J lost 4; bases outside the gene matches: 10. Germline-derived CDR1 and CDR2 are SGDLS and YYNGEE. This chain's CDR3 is CASGVSGSLADTQYF. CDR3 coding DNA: TGTGCCAGCGGTGTTAGCGGGAGTTTAGCAGATACGCAGTATTTT.

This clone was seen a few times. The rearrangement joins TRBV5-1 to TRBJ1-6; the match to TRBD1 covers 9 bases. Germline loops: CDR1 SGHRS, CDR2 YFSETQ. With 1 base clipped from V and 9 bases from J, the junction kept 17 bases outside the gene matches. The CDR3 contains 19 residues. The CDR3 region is CASSLRPGTGWEAVSPLHF. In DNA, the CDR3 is TGCGCCAGCAGCTTGCGTCCCGGGACAGGGTGGGAAGCCGTTTCACCCCTCCACTTT. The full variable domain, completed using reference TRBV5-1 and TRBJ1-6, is KAGVTQTPRYLIKTRGQQVTLSCSPISGHRSVSWYQQTPGQGLQFLFEYFSETQRNKGNFPGRFSGRQFSNSRSEMNVSTLELGDSALYLCASSLRPGTGWEAVSPLHFGNGTRLTVT.

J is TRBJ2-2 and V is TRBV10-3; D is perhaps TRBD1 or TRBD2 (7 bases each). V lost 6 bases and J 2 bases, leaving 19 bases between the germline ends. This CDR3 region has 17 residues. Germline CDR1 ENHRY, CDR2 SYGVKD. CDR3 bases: TGTGCCATCAGGGCTGTGGGAGGGACAGCAAACACCGGGGAGCTGTTTTTT. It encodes CAIRAVGGTANTGELFF.

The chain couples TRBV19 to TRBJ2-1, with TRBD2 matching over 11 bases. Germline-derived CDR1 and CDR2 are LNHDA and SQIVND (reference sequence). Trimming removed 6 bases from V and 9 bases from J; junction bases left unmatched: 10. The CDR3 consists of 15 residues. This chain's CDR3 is CASRQLAGDISEQFF. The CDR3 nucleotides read TGTGCCAGTAGACAACTAGCGGGGGACATTAGTGAGCAGTTCTTC.

The CDR3 protein is CASSRTGYEQYF. The CDR3 DNA reads TGTGCCAGCAGCCGGACAGGGTACGAGCAGTACTTC. This rearrangement joins TRBV5-4 to TRBJ2-7, with 8 nucleotides matching TRBD1. After removal of 4 bases from V and 4 bases from J, the junction contained 1 base not matched to a gene. Looked up from germline, CDR1 is SGHNT and CDR2 is YYREEE (reference sequence). The CDR3 has 12 amino acids.

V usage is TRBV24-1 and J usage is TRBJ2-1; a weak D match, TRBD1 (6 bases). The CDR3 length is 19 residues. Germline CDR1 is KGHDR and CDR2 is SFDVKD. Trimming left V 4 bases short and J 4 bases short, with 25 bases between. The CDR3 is CATSDPSPTGKSRYNEQFF. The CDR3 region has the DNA TGTGCCACCAGTGACCCCTCCCCCACAGGGAAATCGAGATACAATGAGCAGTTCTTC.

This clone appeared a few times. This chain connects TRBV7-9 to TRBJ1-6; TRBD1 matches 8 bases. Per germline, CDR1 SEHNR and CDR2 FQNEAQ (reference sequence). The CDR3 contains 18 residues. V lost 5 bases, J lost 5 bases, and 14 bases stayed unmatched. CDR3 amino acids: CASSEWGRTGRNNSPLHF. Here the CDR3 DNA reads TGTGCCAGCAGCGAATGGGGTCGGACAGGGCGGAATAATTCACCCCTCCACTTT.

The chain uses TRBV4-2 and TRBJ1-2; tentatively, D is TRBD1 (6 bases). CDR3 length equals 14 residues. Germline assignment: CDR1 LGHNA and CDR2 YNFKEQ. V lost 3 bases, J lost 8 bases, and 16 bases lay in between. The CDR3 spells CASSHRGAGGGYTF. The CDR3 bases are TGTGCCAGCAGCCACCGGGGGGCGGGAGGGGGCTACACCTTC.

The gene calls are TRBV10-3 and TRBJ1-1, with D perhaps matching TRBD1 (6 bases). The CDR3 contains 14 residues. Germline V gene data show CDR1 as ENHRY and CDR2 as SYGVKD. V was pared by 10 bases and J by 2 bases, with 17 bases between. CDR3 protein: CATLGGGRNTEAFF. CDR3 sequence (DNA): TGTGCCACTTTGGGAGGGGGGAGAAACACTGAAGCTTTCTTT.